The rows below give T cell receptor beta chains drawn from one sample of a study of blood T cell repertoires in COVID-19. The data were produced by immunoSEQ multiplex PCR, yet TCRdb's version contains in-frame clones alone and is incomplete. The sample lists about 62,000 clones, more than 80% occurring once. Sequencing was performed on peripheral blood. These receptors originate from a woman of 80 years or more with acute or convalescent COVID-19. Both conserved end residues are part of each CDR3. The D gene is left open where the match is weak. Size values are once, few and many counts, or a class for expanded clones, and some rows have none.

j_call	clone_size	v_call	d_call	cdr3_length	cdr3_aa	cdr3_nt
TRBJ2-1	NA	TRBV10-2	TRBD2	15	CASRLSSGRKDEQFF	TGCGCCAGCAGACTCTCTAGCGGGAGAAAGGATGAGCAGTTCTTC
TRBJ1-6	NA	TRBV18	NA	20	CASSPEVVTSYSSYNSPLHF	TGTGCCAGCTCACCAGAGGTTGTTACCTCCTATAGCTCCTATAATTCACCCCTCCACTTT
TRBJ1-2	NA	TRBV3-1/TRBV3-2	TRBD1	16	CASSQEYRGLGGGYTF	TGTGCCAGCAGCCAAGAGTACAGGGGGCTAGGGGGTGGCTACACCTTC
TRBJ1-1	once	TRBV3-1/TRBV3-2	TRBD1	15	CASSPADRGYTEAFF	TGTGCCAGCAGCCCGGCCGACAGGGGATATACTGAAGCTTTCTTT
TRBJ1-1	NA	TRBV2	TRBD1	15	CASSEGQPLNTEAFF	TGTGCCAGCAGTGAGGGACAGCCCCTGAACACTGAAGCTTTCTTT
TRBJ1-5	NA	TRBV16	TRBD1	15	CASSQDRVGNQPQHF	TGTGCCAGCAGCCAGGACAGGGTGGGCAATCAGCCCCAGCATTTT
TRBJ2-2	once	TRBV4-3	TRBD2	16	CASSQDLAENTGELFF	TGCGCCAGCAGCCAAGATCTAGCGGAGAACACCGGGGAGCTGTTTTTT
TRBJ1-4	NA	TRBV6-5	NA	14	CASSSGQDYEKLFF	TGTGCCAGCAGTAGCGGGCAGGATTATGAAAAACTGTTTTTT
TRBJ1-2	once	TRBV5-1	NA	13	CASSLAASYGYTF	TGCGCCAGCAGCTTGGCCGCGAGCTATGGCTACACCTTC
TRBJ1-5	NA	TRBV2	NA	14	CASSSGSSNQPQHF	TGTGCCAGCAGTTCCGGGTCGAGCAATCAGCCCCAGCATTTT
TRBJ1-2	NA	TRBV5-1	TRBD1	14	CASSLGDRSYGYTF	TGCGCCAGCAGCTTGGGGGACAGAAGCTATGGCTACACCTTC
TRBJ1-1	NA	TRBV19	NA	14	CASTKRQGLTEAFF	TGTGCCAGTACCAAGAGGCAGGGTCTCACTGAAGCTTTCTTT
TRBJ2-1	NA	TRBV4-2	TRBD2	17	CASSARTSGSTYNEQFF	TGTGCCAGCAGCGCCCGGACTAGCGGGAGCACCTACAATGAGCAGTTCTTC
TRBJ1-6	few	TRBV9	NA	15	CASSVGGLSNSPLHF	TGTGCCAGCAGCGTAGGGGGGCTGTCTAATTCACCCCTCCACTTT
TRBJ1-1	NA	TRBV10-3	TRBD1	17	CAISEGTGGLLNTEAFF	TGTGCCATCAGTGAAGGGACAGGGGGCCTCTTGAACACTGAAGCTTTCTTT
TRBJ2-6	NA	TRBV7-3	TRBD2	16	CASSLSGSPGANVLTF	TGTGCCAGCAGCTTAAGCGGGAGCCCTGGGGCCAACGTCCTGACTTTC
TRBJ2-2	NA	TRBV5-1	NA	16	CASSLGASHDTGELFF	TGCGCCAGCAGCTTGGGGGCTAGCCACGACACCGGGGAGCTGTTTTTT
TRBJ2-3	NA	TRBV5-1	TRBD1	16	CASSLSTGGSTDTQYF	TGCGCCAGCAGTTTATCTACAGGGGGGAGCACAGATACGCAGTATTTT
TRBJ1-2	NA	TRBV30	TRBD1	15	CAWSPKQGLGYGYTF	TGTGCCTGGAGTCCCAAACAGGGGTTGGGCTATGGCTACACCTTC
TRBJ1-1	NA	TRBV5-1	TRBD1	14	CASSLRTGNTEAFF	TGCGCCAGCAGCTTGCGGACAGGGAACACTGAAGCTTTCTTT
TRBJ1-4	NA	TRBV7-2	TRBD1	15	CASSFKGTGGGKLFF	TGTGCCAGCAGCTTTAAAGGGACAGGAGGCGGGAAACTGTTTTTT
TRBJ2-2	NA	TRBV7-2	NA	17	CASSLVHSLGGTGELFF	TGTGCCAGCAGCTTAGTGCACTCACTAGGGGGCACCGGGGAGCTGTTTTTT
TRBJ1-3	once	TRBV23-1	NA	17	CASSDRTNLRSGNTIYF	TGCGCCAGCAGTGACAGGACCAATCTGCGCTCTGGAAACACCATATATTTT
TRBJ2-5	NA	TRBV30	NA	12	CACRQNQETQYF	TGTGCCTGCAGACAGAACCAAGAGACCCAGTACTTC
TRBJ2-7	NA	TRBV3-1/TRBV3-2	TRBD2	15	CASSHAGKAGAPLYF	TGTGCCAGCAGCCACGCAGGGAAAGCGGGAGCCCCCTTATACTTC
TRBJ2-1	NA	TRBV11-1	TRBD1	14	CASSLEAGGNEQFF	TGTGCCAGCAGCTTAGAGGCAGGGGGCAATGAGCAGTTCTTC
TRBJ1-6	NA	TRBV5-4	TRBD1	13	CASRGQGNSPLHF	TGTGCCAGCAGGGGACAGGGAAACTCACCCCTCCACTTT
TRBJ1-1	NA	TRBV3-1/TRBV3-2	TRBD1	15	CASSQRGTGNTEAFF	TGTGCCAGCAGCCAAAGGGGGACAGGGAACACTGAAGCTTTCTTT
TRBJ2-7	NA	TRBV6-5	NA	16	CASSYERGASSYEQYF	TGTGCCAGCAGTTACGAACGTGGGGCCTCAAGCTACGAGCAGTACTTC
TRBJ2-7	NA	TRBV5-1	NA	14	CASSRRGRSYEQYF	TGCGCCAGCAGCAGGAGGGGGCGGTCCTACGAGCAGTACTTC
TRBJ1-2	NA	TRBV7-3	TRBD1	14	CASSLGQGGGGYTF	TGTGCCAGCAGCCTCGGACAGGGGGGCGGTGGCTACACCTTC
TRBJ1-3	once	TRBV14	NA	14	CASRSRGTGNTIYF	TGTGCCAGCAGATCTAGGGGAACTGGAAACACCATATATTTT
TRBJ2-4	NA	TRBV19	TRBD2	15	CASSIYTSGASGQYF	TGTGCCAGTAGTATTTATACTAGCGGGGCCTCGGGTCAGTACTTC
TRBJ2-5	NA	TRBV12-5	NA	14	CASGAGLEAGTQYF	TGTGCTAGTGGGGCGGGCCTAGAGGCAGGGACCCAGTACTTC
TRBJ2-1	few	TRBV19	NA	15	CASSTAAGSSHEQFF	TGTGCCAGTAGTACCGCCGCCGGGAGTTCCCATGAGCAGTTCTTC
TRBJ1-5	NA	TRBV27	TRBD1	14	CASMLQGSNQPQHF	TGTGCCAGCATGTTACAGGGGAGCAATCAGCCCCAGCATTTT
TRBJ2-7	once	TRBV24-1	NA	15	CATSDSRERSYEQYF	TGTGCCACCAGTGATTCCCGGGAAAGGTCCTACGAGCAGTACTTC
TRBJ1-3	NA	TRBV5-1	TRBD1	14	CASSSGQHGNTIYF	TGCGCCAGCAGCTCGGGACAGCACGGAAACACCATATATTTT
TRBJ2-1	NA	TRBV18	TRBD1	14	CASSPRDSDNEQFF	TGTGCCAGCTCACCACGGGACAGTGACAATGAGCAGTTCTTC
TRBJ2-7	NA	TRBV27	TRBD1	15	CASSLGGQGSYEQYF	TGTGCCAGCAGTTTAGGGGGACAGGGGTCCTACGAGCAGTACTTC
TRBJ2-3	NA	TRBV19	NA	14	CASRPGRGTDTQYF	TGTGCCAGTAGGCCGGGACGGGGGACAGATACGCAGTATTTT